This entry describes one T cell receptor beta chain. Its target is unknown. The method was immunoSEQ multiplex PCR; TCRdb's version includes in-frame clones alone and lacks a portion of them. This sample has about 30,000 clones, with 79% found just once. The data belong to a study of STAT5B mutations in CD4+ large granular lymphocyte leukemia. Looking at the study overall: Among healthy controls, a particular HLA allele went with more CDR3 'QG' motifs. The study, taken as a whole, reports: The CD4+ versus CD8+ T-LGLL clonality difference may reflect limited sample size.

The sequence was obtained from a human donor in good health. The specimen sequenced was CD4+ T cells from blood buffy coats.

This chain's CDR3 is CASSLVASGRSEQYF. The CDR3 nucleotides read TGCGCCAGCAGCTTGGTGGCTAGCGGGAGGAGCGAGCAGTACTTC. J is TRBJ2-7 and V is TRBV5-1; TRBD2 agrees at 11 bases. This CDR3 has 15 residues. Unmatched junction bases numbered 5, after V lost 0 bases and J lost 6 bases. Germline CDR1 reads SGHRS; CDR2 reads YFSETQ.